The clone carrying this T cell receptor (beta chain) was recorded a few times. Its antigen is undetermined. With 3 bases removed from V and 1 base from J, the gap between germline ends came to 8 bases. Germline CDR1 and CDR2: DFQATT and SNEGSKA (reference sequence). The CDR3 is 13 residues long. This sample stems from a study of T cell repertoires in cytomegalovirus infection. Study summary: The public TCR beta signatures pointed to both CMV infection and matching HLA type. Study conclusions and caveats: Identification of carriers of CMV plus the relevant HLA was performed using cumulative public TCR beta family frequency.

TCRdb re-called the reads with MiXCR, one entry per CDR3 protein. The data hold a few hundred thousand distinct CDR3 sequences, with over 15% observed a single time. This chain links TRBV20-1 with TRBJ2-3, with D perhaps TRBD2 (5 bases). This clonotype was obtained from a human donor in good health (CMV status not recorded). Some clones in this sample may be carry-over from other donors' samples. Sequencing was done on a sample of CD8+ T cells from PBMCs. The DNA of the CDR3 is TGCAGTGCTAGCTTCGGGGGCACAGATACGCAGTATTTT. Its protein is CSASFGGTDTQYF.